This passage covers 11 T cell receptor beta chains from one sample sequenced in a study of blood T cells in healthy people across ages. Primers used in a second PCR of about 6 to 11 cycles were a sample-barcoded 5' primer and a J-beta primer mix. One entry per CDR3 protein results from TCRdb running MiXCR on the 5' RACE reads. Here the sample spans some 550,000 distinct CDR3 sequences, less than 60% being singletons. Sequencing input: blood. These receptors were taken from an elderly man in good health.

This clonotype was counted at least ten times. CDR3 in amino acids: CASSSGTGGYEQYF. CDR3 in DNA: TGTGCCAGCAGTTCCGGGACAGGGGGCTACGAGCAGTACTTC. This chain links TRBV6-5 with TRBJ2-7, with 11 bases lining up with TRBD1. J gave up 3 bases and V 4 bases, and 2 bases lay outside the gene matches. This CDR3 comprises 14 residues. Germline CDR1 MNHEY, CDR2 SVGAGI.

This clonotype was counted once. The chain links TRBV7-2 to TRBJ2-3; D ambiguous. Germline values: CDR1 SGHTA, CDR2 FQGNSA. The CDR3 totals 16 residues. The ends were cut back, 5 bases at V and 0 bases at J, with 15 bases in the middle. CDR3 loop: CASSARARTSTDTQYF. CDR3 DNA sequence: TGTGCCAGCAGCGCAAGGGCGCGAACTAGCACAGATACGCAGTATTTT.

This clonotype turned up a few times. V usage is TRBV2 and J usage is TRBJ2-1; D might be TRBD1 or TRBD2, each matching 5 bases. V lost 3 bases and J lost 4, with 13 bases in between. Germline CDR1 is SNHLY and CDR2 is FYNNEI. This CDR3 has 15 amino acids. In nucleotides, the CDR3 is TGTGCCAGCAGTGAGGAAGGGGACGCATACAATGAGCAGTTCTTC. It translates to CASSEEGDAYNEQFF.

CDR3 DNA sequence: TGCGCCAGCAGCCCCGAAGGGGGGACTAGCGGGACTGATGAGCAGTTCTTC. It yields the protein CASSPEGGTSGTDEQFF. The V gene is TRBV4-3, the J gene TRBJ2-1, with 13 bases matching TRBD2. The V gene end was trimmed by 4 bases and the J gene end by 8 bases; junction bases not matched to a gene: 11. Looked up from germline, CDR1 is LGHNA and CDR2 is YSLEER. This CDR3 has 17 residues.

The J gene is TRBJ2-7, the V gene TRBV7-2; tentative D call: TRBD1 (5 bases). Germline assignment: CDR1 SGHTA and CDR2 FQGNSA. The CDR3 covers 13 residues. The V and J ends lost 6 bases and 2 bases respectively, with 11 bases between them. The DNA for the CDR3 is TGTGCCAGCAGGCGTACAGGAGCCTACGAGCAGTACTTC. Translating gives CASRRTGAYEQYF.

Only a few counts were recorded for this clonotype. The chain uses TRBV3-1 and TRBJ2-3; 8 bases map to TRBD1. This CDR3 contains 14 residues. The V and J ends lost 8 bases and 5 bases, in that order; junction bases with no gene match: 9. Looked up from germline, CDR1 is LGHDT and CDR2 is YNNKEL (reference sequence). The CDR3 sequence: CASAPRGRGDTQYF. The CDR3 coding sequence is TGTGCCAGCGCCCCCAGGGGGCGGGGAGATACGCAGTATTTT.

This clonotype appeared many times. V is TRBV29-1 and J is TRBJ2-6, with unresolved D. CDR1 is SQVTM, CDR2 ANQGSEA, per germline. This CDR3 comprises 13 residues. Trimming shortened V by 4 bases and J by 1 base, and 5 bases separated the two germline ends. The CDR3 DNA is TGCAGCGTTGGGGCGTCTGGGGCCAACGTCCTGACTTTC. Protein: CSVGASGANVLTF.

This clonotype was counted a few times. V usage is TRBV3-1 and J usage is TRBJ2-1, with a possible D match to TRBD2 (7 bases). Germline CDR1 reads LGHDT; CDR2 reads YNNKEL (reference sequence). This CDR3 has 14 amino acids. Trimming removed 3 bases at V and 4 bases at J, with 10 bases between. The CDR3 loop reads CASSQRGPYNEQFF. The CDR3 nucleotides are TGTGCCAGCAGCCAGCGGGGGCCTTACAATGAGCAGTTCTTC.

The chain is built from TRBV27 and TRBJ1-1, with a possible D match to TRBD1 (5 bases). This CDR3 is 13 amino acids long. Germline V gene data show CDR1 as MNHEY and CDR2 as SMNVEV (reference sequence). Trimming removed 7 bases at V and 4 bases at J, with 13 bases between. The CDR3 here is CASTHLQGTEAFF. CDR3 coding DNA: TGTGCCAGCACTCACCTGCAGGGCACTGAAGCTTTCTTT.

This CDR3 is CSVDLRTGAEAFF. The CDR3 nucleotides are TGCAGCGTTGATCTACGGACAGGGGCTGAAGCTTTCTTT. The chain uses TRBV29-1 and TRBJ1-1; 9 nucleotides line up with TRBD1. V shed 3 bases, J shed 6 bases, and the junction held 5 bases outside the gene matches. CDR1 SQVTM and CDR2 ANQGSEA come from the germline V gene. This CDR3 contains 13 residues.

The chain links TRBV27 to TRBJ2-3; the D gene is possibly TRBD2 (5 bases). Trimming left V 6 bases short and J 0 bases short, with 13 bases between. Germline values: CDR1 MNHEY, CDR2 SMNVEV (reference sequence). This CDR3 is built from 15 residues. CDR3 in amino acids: CASSWARGSTDTQYF. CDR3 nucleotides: TGTGCCAGCAGCTGGGCACGGGGTAGCACAGATACGCAGTATTTT.